This TCR beta chain emerged from a study of T cell responses to AZD1222 COVID-19 vaccine. Study-level points and caveats: Reports say nearly half of spike-specific TCRs go after unmutated variant regions. Seropositive status at baseline applied to only five or six AZD1222 recipients.

Worth noting for this clone: The antigen is unknown.

Method: immunoSEQ multiplex PCR; TCRdb's copy keeps in-frame clones and lacks some. Of over 85,000 clones listed, roughly 92% are singletons. V lost 6 bases, J lost 4 bases, and 8 bases stayed unmatched. This CDR3 spans 15 amino acids. Germline lookup yields CDR1 MNHNY and CDR2 SVGAGI (reference sequence). The receptor's source is an adult in good health. This chain links TRBV6-6 with TRBJ2-2; 7 bases agree with TRBD1. The material sequenced was peripheral blood, taken on day 0 of AZD1222 vaccination. This chain's CDR3 is CASSPQGIGTGELFF. In DNA, the CDR3 is TGTGCCAGCAGCCCACAGGGGATCGGCACCGGGGAGCTGTTTTTT.